These 21 T cell receptor beta chains were all obtained from the same sample, sequenced in a study of blood T cell repertoires in COVID-19. This table comes from immunoSEQ multiplex PCR, and its TCRdb copy is limited to in-frame clones, with some not included. The data hold around 180,000 clones, with roughly three quarters observed a single time. Sequences were obtained from PBMCs or T cells enriched from blood (not recorded which). The receptors here all came from a woman aged 50 to 60 with acute COVID-19.

The chain uses TRBV28 and TRBJ1-1; TRBD1 aligns across 10 bases. The CDR3 spans 13 residues. Germline V gene data show CDR1 as MDHEN and CDR2 as SYDVKM. Losses at the gene ends were 6 bases for V and 10 bases for J; bases not matched to a gene: 8. The DNA of the CDR3 is TGTGCCAGCAGCGGGACAGGGGCGTTTGGAGCTTTCTTT. It codes for CASSGTGAFGAFF. Complete variable domain (other parts from reference TRBV28 and TRBJ1-1): DVKVTQSSRYLVKRTGEKVFLECVQDMDHENMFWYRQDPGLGLRLIYFSYDVKMKEKGDIPEGYSVSREKKERFSLILESASTNQTSMYLCASSGTGAFGAFFGQGTRLTVV.

The chain uses TRBV3-1 (or the pseudogene TRBV3-2) and TRBJ1-2; 12 bases line up with TRBD1. The CDR3 runs 16 residues. V dropped 3 bases and J dropped 7; count of bases not matched to a gene: 9. Germline CDR1 is LGHDT and CDR2 is YNNKEL (reference sequence). The DNA for the CDR3 is TGTGCCAGCAGCCAGCGCCCCGGGACAGGGGGCTCTGGCTACACCTTC. It encodes CASSQRPGTGGSGYTF.

This clone was seen a few times. CDR3 region: CASSLGQDYLNEQFF. CDR3 coding DNA: TGTGCCAGCAGCCTAGGACAGGATTACCTGAATGAGCAGTTCTTC. The V gene is TRBV4-2, the J gene TRBJ2-1, with 7 bases fitting TRBD1. CDR3 size: 15 residues. V shed 4 bases and J 7 bases; nucleotides not matched to a gene: 10. Germline V CDR1 and CDR2: LGHNA, YNFKEQ.

This clone was recorded a few times. CDR3 sequence: CASSPTAGGKDTQYF. The CDR3 nucleotides read TGTGCCAGCAGTCCGACAGCGGGGGGTAAAGATACGCAGTATTTT. V gene TRBV28 combines with J gene TRBJ2-3, with TRBD2 matching 9 bases. The CDR3 totals 15 residues. With 5 bases clipped from V and 5 bases from J, the junction kept 8 bases outside the gene matches. Germline V lookup: CDR1 MDHEN, CDR2 SYDVKM.

The chain couples TRBV28 to TRBJ2-3; 7 bases agree with TRBD2. Germline-derived CDR1 and CDR2 are MDHEN and SYDVKM. The CDR3 covers 14 residues. The J segment lost 1 base and the V segment lost 7 bases, leaving 5 bases of the junction unmatched. CDR3 region: CASTAAGGTDTQYF. The CDR3 DNA sequence: TGTGCCAGCACCGCGGCGGGAGGCACAGATACGCAGTATTTT.

This clone was recorded a few times. The V call is TRBV28, the J call TRBJ1-2; D gene uncertain. Per the germline V gene, CDR1 is MDHEN and CDR2 is SYDVKM. V gave up 6 bases and J gave up 5 bases, with 7 bases separating them. The CDR3 covers 11 residues. The CDR3 sequence is CASRVEYGYTF. DNA for the CDR3: TGTGCCAGCAGGGTAGAATATGGCTACACCTTC.

J is TRBJ2-5 and V is TRBV11-2; 11 positions agree with TRBD2. The junction had 7 bases not matched to a gene; V was cut back by 0 bases and J by 4 bases. The CDR3 is made up of 17 amino acids. Germline values: CDR1 SGHAT, CDR2 FQNNGV. In DNA, the CDR3 is TGTGCCAGCAGCTTAGATGCGTCGCTAGCGGGGGGAGAGACCCAGTACTTC. It encodes CASSLDASLAGGETQYF.

V usage is TRBV4-3 and J usage is TRBJ1-1; 9 nucleotides agree with TRBD1. With V trimmed by 2 bases and J by 8 bases, 15 bases remained unmatched. Germline V gene lookup returns CDR1 LGHNA and CDR2 YSLEER. CDR3 length equals 17 residues. The CDR3 region has the DNA TGCGCCAGCAGCCAACGCTTCCAGACAGGGGGAAGAGGGGAAGCTTTCTTT. It yields the protein CASSQRFQTGGRGEAFF.

For this clone: The same CDR3 is also encoded by other DNA sequences in this sample. The chain uses TRBV3-1 (or the pseudogene TRBV3-2) and TRBJ1-2; TRBD1 might be the D (6 bases). The germline V gene has CDR1 LGHDT and CDR2 YNNKEL (reference sequence). The CDR3 loop spans 14 amino acids. Trimming left V 1 base short and J 2 bases short, with 8 bases between. The CDR3 protein is CASSQVRGNYGYTF. CDR3 sequence (DNA): TGTGCCAGCAGCCAAGTAAGGGGGAACTATGGCTACACCTTC.

The chain joins TRBV29-1 to TRBJ1-2; 11 bases are a match to TRBD1. Germline assignment: CDR1 SQVTM and CDR2 ANQGSEA. Trimming removed 7 bases from V and 3 bases from J; junction bases left unmatched: 4. There are 13 residues in the CDR3. The CDR3: CSGGQGADYGYTF. The CDR3 nucleotides are TGCAGCGGTGGACAGGGGGCAGACTATGGCTACACCTTC.

This clone was seen a few times. The V gene is TRBV5-1, the J gene TRBJ2-7; 9 nucleotides align to TRBD1. The J segment lost 5 bases and the V segment lost 5 bases, leaving 8 bases of the junction unmatched. Germline V gives CDR1 SGHRS, CDR2 YFSETQ. The CDR3 runs to 14 residues. The CDR3 here is CASRPGQGSNEQYV. The CDR3 DNA reads TGCGCCAGCAGACCCGGACAGGGGTCAAACGAGCAGTACGTC.

The J gene is TRBJ1-2, the V gene TRBV18, with D uncertain. This CDR3 has 15 amino acids. V lost 1 base and J 0 bases, leaving 9 bases between the germline ends. Germline lookup yields CDR1 KGHSH and CDR2 LQKENI. Here the CDR3 reads CASSPRITANYGYTF. CDR3 coding DNA: TGTGCCAGCTCACCACGGATCACAGCTAACTATGGCTACACCTTC.

J is TRBJ1-2 and V is TRBV5-1; 10 nucleotides match TRBD1. The V gene's germline CDR1 is SGHRS and CDR2 YFSETQ. With 2 bases clipped from V and 6 bases from J, the junction kept 7 bases outside the gene matches. The CDR3 spans 15 residues. CDR3 sequence reads: CASSFDRGRGNGYTF. The CDR3 region has the DNA TGCGCCAGCAGCTTTGACAGGGGGCGCGGGAATGGCTACACCTTC.

The V call is TRBV2, the J call TRBJ2-2, with a tentative D call TRBD1 (6 bases). V was pared by 6 bases and J by 5 bases, with 16 bases between. The CDR3 is made up of 15 amino acids. Germline CDR1 reads SNHLY; CDR2 reads FYNNEI. CDR3 loop: CASRERHRETGELFF. In nucleotides, the CDR3 is TGTGCCAGCAGGGAGCGCCACAGGGAAACCGGGGAGCTGTTTTTT.

This chain links TRBV5-1 with TRBJ1-5; TRBD1 is a possible D gene (6 bases). With 3 bases removed from V and 2 bases from J, the gap between germline ends came to 12 bases. The CDR3 runs to 15 residues. Germline loops: CDR1 SGHRS, CDR2 YFSETQ. The chain's CDR3 is CASSSSGDGNQPQHF. The DNA for the CDR3 is TGCGCCAGCAGCTCGTCAGGGGATGGCAATCAGCCCCAGCATTTT.

The chain joins TRBV11-2 to TRBJ1-2, with 8 bases fitting TRBD1. The CDR3 has 15 residues. Per the germline V gene, CDR1 is SGHAT and CDR2 is FQNNGV. V dropped 4 bases and J dropped 7; count of bases not matched to a gene: 11. DNA of the CDR3: TGTGCCAGCAGCTGGGCGCCGGGACAGGAGAGTGGCTACACCTTC. Its translation is CASSWAPGQESGYTF.

The genes are TRBV5-1 and TRBJ2-7, with D possibly being TRBD1 (7 bases). CDR1 is SGHRS, CDR2 YFSETQ, per germline. Trimming left V 0 bases short and J 5 bases short, with 12 bases between. This CDR3 spans 14 amino acids. In DNA, the CDR3 is TGCGCCAGCAGCTTGGGGGCAGGGGGGCACGAGCAGTACGTC. Translated, it gives CASSLGAGGHEQYV.

V usage is TRBV30 and J usage is TRBJ1-6; 10 nucleotides align to TRBD1. The ends lost 1 base at V and 6 bases at J; junction bases unmatched: 6. Germline values: CDR1 GTSNPN, CDR2 SVGIG (reference sequence). This CDR3 contains 16 residues. This CDR3 reads CAWSADRGPGNSPLHF. Written as DNA, the CDR3 is TGTGCCTGGAGTGCCGACAGGGGGCCGGGTAATTCACCCCTCCACTTT. Based on the CDR3 plus reference TRBV30 and TRBJ1-6, the full variable domain is SQTIHQWPATLVQPVGSPLSLECTVEGTSNPNLYWYRQAAGRGLQLLFYSVGIGQISSEVPQNLSASRPQDRQFILSSKKLLLSDSGFYLCAWSADRGPGNSPLHFGNGTRLTVT.

This chain links TRBV12-5 with TRBJ2-3; weak D call: TRBD2 (6 bases). The germline gives CDR1 LGHNT, CDR2 FRNRAP. The CDR3 extends over 17 amino acids. V was cut by 4 bases and J by 3 bases, with 20 bases left in between. CDR3 sequence: CASGSGTGPIGTDTQYF. DNA for the CDR3: TGTGCTAGTGGTTCGGGGACTGGTCCCATCGGAACAGATACGCAGTATTTT.

The V call is TRBV4-3, the J call TRBJ2-4; D gene unclear. V was clipped by 0 bases and J by 5 bases, with 11 bases between them. The CDR3 totals 15 residues. Germline V gene sequence: CDR1 LGHNA, CDR2 YSLEER. The CDR3, as DNA: TGCGCCAGCAGCCAAGAAATCGTGACTCAAAACATTCAGTACTTC. Its translation is CASSQEIVTQNIQYF.

This rearrangement joins TRBV28 to TRBJ2-6; tentatively, D is TRBD2 (5 bases). V dropped 7 bases and J dropped 0 bases, with 10 bases sitting between them. This CDR3 has 15 amino acids. The germline gives CDR1 MDHEN, CDR2 SYDVKM. CDR3: CASTTAASGANVLTF. In DNA form, the CDR3 reads TGTGCCAGCACCACAGCGGCCTCTGGGGCCAACGTCCTGACTTTC.